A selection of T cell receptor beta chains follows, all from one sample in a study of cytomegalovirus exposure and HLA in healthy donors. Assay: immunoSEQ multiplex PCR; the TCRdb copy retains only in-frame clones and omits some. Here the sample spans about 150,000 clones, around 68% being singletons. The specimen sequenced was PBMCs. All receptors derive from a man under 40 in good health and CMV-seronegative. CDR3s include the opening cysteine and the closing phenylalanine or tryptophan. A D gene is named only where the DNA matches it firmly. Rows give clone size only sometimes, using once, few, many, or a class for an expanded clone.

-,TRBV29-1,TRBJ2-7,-,CSVEDHPGRHEQYF,TGCAGCGTTGAAGATCACCCAGGGAGGCACGAGCAGTACTTC
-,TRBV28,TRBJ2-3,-,CASSSGRGTDTQYF,TGTGCCAGCAGTTCCGGCAGGGGAACAGATACGCAGTATTTT
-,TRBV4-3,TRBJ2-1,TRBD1,CASSQDSGGSYQFF,TGCGCCAGCAGCCAAGATTCAGGGGGCAGTTATCAGTTCTTC
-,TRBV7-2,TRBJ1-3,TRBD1,CASSLTGDSSNTIYF,TGTGCCAGCAGCCTGACAGGGGATAGTAGTAACACCATATATTTT
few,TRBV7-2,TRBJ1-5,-,CASSLGQGNQPQHF,TGTGCCAGCAGCTTAGGACAGGGCAATCAGCCCCAGCATTTT
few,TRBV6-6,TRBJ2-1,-,CASSPGAAGEQFF,TGTGCCAGCAGTCCCGGGGCCGCGGGAGAGCAGTTCTTC
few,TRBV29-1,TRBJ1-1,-,CSVDPRGHTEAFF,TGCAGCGTTGATCCGCGCGGGCACACTGAAGCTTTCTTT
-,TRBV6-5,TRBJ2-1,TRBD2,CASSPLLAGEQFF,TGTGCCAGCAGTCCCCTCCTAGCGGGTGAGCAGTTCTTC
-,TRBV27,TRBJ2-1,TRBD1,CASSSTGSSYNEQFF,TGTGCCAGCAGTTCGACAGGGAGCTCCTACAATGAGCAGTTCTTC
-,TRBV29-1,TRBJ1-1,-,CSVFEWGDTEAFF,TGCAGCGTTTTTGAATGGGGGGACACTGAAGCTTTCTTT